What follows are 28 T cell receptor beta chains derived from one specimen sequenced in a study of CD8+CD57+ T cells in acquired aplastic anemia. Genomic DNA constituted the template upon which TCR beta VDJ and CDR3 profiling was performed. TCRdb reprocessed the reads with MiXCR, giving one entry per CDR3 protein. The sample has hundreds of thousands of distinct CDR3 sequences, 55% to 75% seen once. Sample: sorted CD4+, CD8+, or CD8+CD57+ T cells (not recorded which) from PBMCs. The receptors stem from a human donor in good health, serving as a control.

Of note for this clonotype: Since no conserved phenylalanine or tryptophan closes the CDR3, a read error is the likely cause. V gene TRBV5-4 combines with J gene TRBJ2-1; D perhaps matches TRBD2 (7 bases). The V end lost 3 bases, the J end lost 6 bases, and 16 bases lay between the germline ends. Germline V CDR1 and CDR2: SGHNT, YYREEE (reference sequence). CDR3 length equals 15 residues. CDR3 coding DNA: TGTGCCAGCAGCTCAGGGTGGGGGGGCGGCAATGAGCAGTTCCTC. It codes for CASSSGWGGGNEQFL.

A word on this clonotype: Germline is not matched at one junction end, which may reflect a read error. The chain recombines TRBV9 with TRBJ1-2; TRBD1 matches at 10 bases. The CDR3 contains 15 residues. CDR1 and CDR2 from the germline V gene are SGDLS and YYNGEE. CDR3 nucleotides: TGTGCCAGCAGTTTCCGGACAGGGGGGGACTCTGGCAACACCTTC. The encoded protein is CASSFRTGGDSGNTF.

In its sample, this clonotype was seen once. This rearrangement joins TRBV9 to TRBJ1-5; 7 bases match TRBD1. Trimming took 5 bases from V and 15 from J; bases not matched to a gene: 17. Germline loops: CDR1 SGDLS, CDR2 YYNGEE. CDR3 size: 14 residues. CDR3 nucleotides: TGTGCCAGCAGTTCCCAGTCAGGGGGTCACACCTTGCATTTT. Translation gives CASSSQSGGHTLHF.

Comments on this clonotype: Lacking the conserved final phenylalanine or tryptophan, this CDR3 likely reflects a read error. This chain joins TRBV5-6 and TRBJ1-4; possibly TRBD1 for D (5 bases). V lost 4 bases, J lost 5 bases, and 15 bases lay in between. The CDR3 extends over 15 amino acids. Germline V gene data show CDR1 as SGHDT and CDR2 as YYEEEE. The CDR3 loop reads CASSSAGTANEKLFL. Written as DNA, the CDR3 is TGTGCCAGCAGCAGCGCCGGGACCGCAAATGAAAAACTGTTTCTT.

The genes are TRBV20-1 and TRBJ1-2, with unresolved D. Between the trimmed V and J ends, which lost 2 bases and 6 bases, there was a span of 13 bases. This CDR3 is built from 13 residues. The germline CDR1 and CDR2 sequences are DFQATT and SNEGSKA (reference sequence). The CDR3 DNA sequence: TGCAGTGCTAGAAAAGGCGGTGAGGATGGCTACACCTTC. The encoded protein is CSARKGGEDGYTF.

Of note for this clonotype: The CDR3 does not end in the conserved phenylalanine or tryptophan, so this is likely a read error. No DNA is shown, since the ends of the CDR3 on it are uncertain; the CDR3 is the one TCRdb lists. This chain links TRBV7-4 with TRBJ1-4. The CDR3 spans 13 amino acids, including both terminal residues. The germline gives CDR1 SGHVT, CDR2 SQSDAQ. CDR3 amino acids: CASSLGGGESLPL.

The genes are TRBV15 and TRBJ1-5; D is unresolved. The CDR3 sequence is 14 residues long. V lost 5 bases, J lost 0 bases, and 8 bases lay in between. CDR1 is LNHNV and CDR2 is YYDKDF in the germline V gene (reference sequence). CDR3 protein: CATSQSNSNQPQHF. The CDR3 bases are TGTGCCACCAGCCAGTCCAATAGCAATCAGCCCCAGCATTTT.

With respect to this clonotype: Possible read error: a much larger clone is one base away. This chain connects TRBV10-3 to TRBJ1-2; 7 nucleotides align to TRBD1. This CDR3 spans 15 amino acids. Germline V CDR1 and CDR2: ENHRY, SYGVKD. CDR3: CTSSYSSTGSYGYTF. The CDR3, as DNA: TGTACCAGCAGTTACTCTTCGACAGGGAGCTATGGCTACACCTTC.

The genes are TRBV12-3 or TRBV12-4 and TRBJ1-4; D ambiguous. V was trimmed by 3 bases and J by 8 bases, leaving 19 bases between them. This CDR3 has 16 residues. The CDR3 protein is CASSFSLAADFEKLFF. The DNA of the CDR3 is TGTGCCAGCAGTTTTTCTTTGGCAGCCGATTTCGAAAAACTGTTTTTT.

V usage is TRBV9 and J usage is TRBJ1-2; D is perhaps TRBD1 (6 bases). The length of the CDR3 is 17 residues. Germline loops: CDR1 SGDLS, CDR2 YYNGEE. V gave up 3 bases and J gave up 3 bases, with 21 bases separating them. CDR3 residues: CASSGWNREAGDYGYTF. The CDR3 nucleotides read TGTGCCAGCAGCGGATGGAACAGGGAGGCTGGCGACTATGGCTACACCTTC.

This clonotype was counted ten times or more. The J gene is TRBJ2-7, the V gene TRBV29-1, with TRBD1 as a possible D gene (5 bases). V was trimmed by 5 bases and J by 7 bases, leaving 15 bases between them. The CDR3 loop spans 12 amino acids. In germline, CDR1 is SQVTM, CDR2 ANQGSEA. The CDR3 reads CSVNWGRYEQYF. The CDR3 coding sequence is TGCAGCGTTAATTGGGGCCGGTATGAGCAGTACTTC.

V gene TRBV20-1 combines with J gene TRBJ1-1; 8 positions match TRBD1. V trimming: 3 bases; J trimming: 0 bases; junction bases outside the gene matches: 6. The CDR3 loop spans 15 amino acids. CDR1 and CDR2 (germline): DFQATT, SNEGSKA (reference sequence). The CDR3 DNA reads TGCAGTGCTAGCCAGGGGGCCTTAATGAACACTGAAGCTTTCTTT. This gives the protein CSASQGALMNTEAFF.

J is TRBJ1-2 and V is TRBV20-1; tentatively, D is TRBD1 (6 bases). The CDR3 consists of 12 residues. CDR1 and CDR2 from the germline V gene are DFQATT and SNEGSKA (reference sequence). Trimming took off 6 bases at V and 12 bases at J, with 20 bases between the two ends. CDR3 amino acids: CSARQANSYNTF. CDR3 bases: TGCAGTGCCAGACAGGCGAACTCCTACAACACCTTC.

On this clonotype itself: The junction departs from the called germline gene at one end, perhaps through a read error. The chain recombines TRBV19 with TRBJ1-1; no definite D call. The CDR3 consists of 12 residues. Germline V gives CDR1 LNHDA, CDR2 SQIVND (reference sequence). CDR3 coding DNA: TGTACCAGCGAAATGGCGAACACTGAAGCTTTCTTT. Translating it yields CTSEMANTEAFF.

There are a few counts of this clonotype. The chain combines TRBV7-9 with TRBJ2-5; TRBD2 matches at 10 bases. Germline V gene data show CDR1 as SEHNR and CDR2 as FQNEAQ (reference sequence). V trimming: 3 bases; J trimming: 9 bases; junction bases outside the gene matches: 13. The CDR3 totals 16 residues. In nucleotides, the CDR3 is TGTGCCAGCAGCTTGCCTGGTAGCGGGGGGCCCTCTCCCCAGTACTTC. The encoded protein is CASSLPGSGGPSPQYF. The entire variable domain, with the rest obtained from reference TRBV7-9 and TRBJ2-5, is as follows: DTGVSQNPRHKITKRGQNVTFRCDPISEHNRLYWYRQTLGQGPEFLTYFQNEAQLEKSRLLSDRFSAERPKGSFSTLEIQRTEQGDSAMYLCASSLPGSGGPSPQYFGPGTRLLVL.

The J gene is TRBJ1-2, the V gene TRBV27; no firm D call. The germline V gene has CDR1 MNHEY and CDR2 SMNVEV (reference sequence). The CDR3 has 14 amino acids. V lost 5 bases and J 8 bases, leaving 18 bases between the germline ends. CDR3 region: CASSPHLLGWGYTF. DNA of the CDR3: TGTGCCAGCAGTCCACATCTTCTCGGGTGGGGCTACACCTTC.

This clonotype has ten or more counts. V is TRBV20-1 and J is TRBJ2-1; D perhaps matches TRBD2 (5 bases). The V end lost 4 bases, the J end lost 5 bases, and 18 bases lay between the germline ends. This CDR3 has 15 amino acids. Germline values: CDR1 DFQATT, CDR2 SNEGSKA (reference sequence). CDR3 nucleotides: TGCAGTGCTAAAGGAGGAGGTGGCCTACACAATGAGCAGTTCTTC. This gives the protein CSAKGGGGLHNEQFF.

This clonotype was detected many times. This rearrangement joins TRBV20-1 to TRBJ1-4, with 8 bases identical to TRBD1. V shed 5 bases and J 4 bases; nucleotides not matched to a gene: 15. Germline V gene lookup returns CDR1 DFQATT and CDR2 SNEGSKA (reference sequence). CDR3 length: 17 amino acids. Here the CDR3 reads CSAAGQGLASFNEKLFF. CDR3 in DNA: TGCAGTGCTGCCGGACAGGGTCTAGCATCCTTTAATGAAAAACTGTTTTTT.

Note on this clonotype: The junction departs from germline at one end; a sequencing error may be responsible. The chain recombines TRBV30 with TRBJ1-1; unclear D gene. Germline CDR1 reads GTSNPN; CDR2 reads SVGIG (reference sequence). The CDR3 sequence is 14 residues long. In DNA form, the CDR3 reads TGTTCCTGGAGTCAACCAGGAATGAACACTGAAGCTTTCTTT. This sequence encodes CSWSQPGMNTEAFF.

Concerning this clonotype: A read error may produce the germline difference seen at one junction end. The V and J genes are TRBV9 and TRBJ1-5; no firm D call. This CDR3 contains 16 residues. Germline CDR1 and CDR2: SGDLS and YYNGEE. This CDR3 is CASSAPTRARNQPQHF. In nucleotides, the CDR3 is TGCGCCAGCAGTGCCCCAACGAGGGCGCGGAACCAGCCCCAGCATTTT.

Turning to this clonotype: Relative to the germline gene, one junction end is altered; a read error may explain this. The chain combines TRBV7-8 with TRBJ2-7, with TRBD1 identical over 7 bases. The length of the CDR3 is 13 residues. Germline CDR1 and CDR2: SGHVS and FQNEAQ. The CDR3, as DNA: TGTGCCAGCAGCTTAGAGGGGGCCTACAATCAGCACTTC. It codes for CASSLEGAYNQHF. The variable domain in full, with the rest retrieved from reference TRBV7-8 and TRBJ2-7, is GAGVSQSPRYKVAKRGQDVALRCDPISGHVSLFWYQQALGQGPEFLTYFQNEAQLDKSGLPSDRFFAERPEGSVSTLKIQRTQQEDSAVYLCASSLEGAYNQHFGPGTRLTVT.

The sample holds many counts of this clonotype. The CDR3 DNA reads TGCGCCAGCAGCCAACATTCCGGGGATTGGAACGAAAAACTGTTTTTT. Protein sequence: CASSQHSGDWNEKLFF. This chain uses TRBV4-3 with TRBJ1-4; D gene ambiguous. The CDR3 runs 16 residues. Germline-derived CDR1 and CDR2 are LGHNA and YSLEER. Trimming stripped 2 bases from V and 8 bases from J, with 18 bases between.

The rearrangement uses TRBV9 and TRBJ1-3; D might be TRBD1 (5 bases). The CDR3 contains 14 residues. Germline lookup yields CDR1 SGDLS and CDR2 YYNGEE. Trimming pared 5 bases from V and 14 bases from J, leaving 23 bases between. The CDR3 spells CASSERDSTDTLYF. CDR3 DNA: TGTGCCAGCAGTGAGAGAGACAGCACAGATACGCTATATTTT. Full variable domain (remainder filled in from reference TRBV9 and TRBJ1-3): DSGVTQTPKHLITATGQRVTLRCSPRSGDLSVYWYQQSLDQGLQFLIQYYNGEERAKGNILERFSAQQFPDLHSELNLSSLELGDSALYFCASSERDSTDTLYFGEGSWLTVV.

The chain has TRBV7-6 and TRBJ2-7; 8 bases are shared with TRBD1. Germline CDR1 and CDR2: SGHVS and FNYEAQ. The CDR3 sequence is 14 residues long. The ends lost 4 bases at V and 1 base at J; junction bases unmatched: 3. CDR3 residues: CASSSRQGSYEQYF. Written as DNA, the CDR3 is TGTGCCAGCAGCTCCAGACAGGGGTCCTACGAGCAGTACTTC.

This clonotype occurred a few times. The junction does not match germline at one end; this may be a read error. The chain joins TRBV7-9 to TRBJ2-1; D ambiguous. The CDR3 length is 11 residues. Germline CDR1 is SEHNR and CDR2 is FQNEAQ (reference sequence). Here the CDR3 DNA reads TGTGCCAGCGGTGTAAGCGACGAGCAATTCTTC. Amino acid sequence: CASGVSDEQFF.

This clonotype was seen a handful of times. The V call is TRBV7-2, the J call TRBJ1-6; possibly TRBD1 for D (5 bases). The V gene's germline CDR1 is SGHTA and CDR2 FQGNSA. The ends were cut back, 2 bases at V and 13 bases at J, with 15 bases in the middle. This CDR3 region has 14 residues. CDR3 in amino acids: CASSLPAIGGPLHF. In DNA, the CDR3 is TGTGCCAGCAGCTTACCGGCGATCGGGGGGCCCCTCCACTTT. Supplemented by reference TRBV7-2 and TRBJ1-6, the full variable domain reads GAGVSQSPSNKVTEKGKDVELRCDPISGHTALYWYRQSLGQGLEFLIYFQGNSAPDKSGLPSDRFSAERTGGSVSTLTIQRTQQEDSAVYLCASSLPAIGGPLHFGNGTRLTVT.

This clonotype was seen many times. The rearrangement uses TRBV27 and TRBJ2-7; TRBD1 aligns across 7 bases. Germline CDR1 is MNHEY and CDR2 is SMNVEV (reference sequence). This CDR3 is 14 amino acids long. The V gene end was trimmed by 4 bases and the J gene end by 5 bases; junction bases not matched to a gene: 8. The CDR3 region is CASSSLDRNNEQYF. The CDR3, as DNA: TGTGCCAGCAGTTCCTTGGACAGGAACAACGAGCAGTACTTC.

The chain uses TRBV9 and TRBJ2-1; D not certain. In germline, CDR1 is SGDLS, CDR2 YYNGEE. The CDR3 has 15 amino acids. Trimming removed 2 bases from V and 2 bases from J, with 11 bases in between. This CDR3 is CASSVTYGPYNEQFF. The DNA for the CDR3 is TGTGCCAGCAGCGTTACATATGGGCCCTACAATGAGCAGTTCTTC. The variable domain in full, completed from reference TRBV9 and TRBJ2-1, reads DSGVTQTPKHLITATGQRVTLRCSPRSGDLSVYWYQQSLDQGLQFLIQYYNGEERAKGNILERFSAQQFPDLHSELNLSSLELGDSALYFCASSVTYGPYNEQFFGPGTRLTVL.